These T cell receptor beta chains were read from a single sample in a study of blood T cell repertoires in COVID-19. Here immunoSEQ multiplex PCR was the method, and the copy in TCRdb shows in-frame clones only, minus some. This sample carries 170,000 or so clones, more than 75% of them seen once, and the ten largest clones take approximately 0.88%. The sample comprised peripheral blood. The receptor set was obtained from a young woman who had recovered from COVID-19. CDR3s include the opening cysteine and the closing phenylalanine or tryptophan. Fields, in order: D gene, J gene, clone size, V gene, CDR3 protein, CDR3 DNA. D genes are given only for firm matches. Part of the rows lack a size; the others show once, few, many or a class for expanded clones.

NA,TRBJ1-2,NA,TRBV4-2,CASSRQIGPGLNYGYTF,TGTGCCAGCAGCCGTCAAATAGGCCCGGGGTTAAACTATGGCTACACCTTC
NA,TRBJ2-5,NA,TRBV7-8,CASSRGRVYQETQYF,TGTGCCAGCAGCCGAGGCAGGGTCTACCAAGAGACCCAGTACTTC
NA,TRBJ1-4,NA,TRBV2,CASRGGGIGKLFF,TGTGCCAGCAGGGGTGGAGGGATCGGAAAACTGTTTTTT
NA,TRBJ2-2,NA,TRBV6-5,CASTPPGETGELFF,TGTGCCAGCACCCCGCCGGGGGAAACCGGGGAGCTGTTTTTT
NA,TRBJ2-3,NA,TRBV2,CASSTSTDTQYF,TGTGCCAGCAGTACTAGCACAGATACGCAGTATTTT
NA,TRBJ2-1,once,TRBV6-4,CASSDRDNNEQFF,TGTGCCAGCAGTGACCGGGACAACAATGAGCAGTTCTTC
NA,TRBJ1-5,few,TRBV5-5,CASSPLGGPQHF,TGTGCCAGCAGCCCCCTCGGGGGTCCCCAGCATTTT
TRBD2,TRBJ2-5,NA,TRBV12-5,CASRVAGGETQYF,TGTGCTAGCCGGGTAGCGGGGGGGGAGACCCAGTACTTC
NA,TRBJ2-1,NA,TRBV13,CASSLRILELNNEQFF,TGTGCCAGCAGCTTAAGAATTCTAGAGTTGAACAATGAGCAGTTCTTC
NA,TRBJ2-1,NA,TRBV24-1,CATSRGTSYNEQFF,TGTGCCACCAGTCGCGGGACGTCTTACAATGAGCAGTTCTTC